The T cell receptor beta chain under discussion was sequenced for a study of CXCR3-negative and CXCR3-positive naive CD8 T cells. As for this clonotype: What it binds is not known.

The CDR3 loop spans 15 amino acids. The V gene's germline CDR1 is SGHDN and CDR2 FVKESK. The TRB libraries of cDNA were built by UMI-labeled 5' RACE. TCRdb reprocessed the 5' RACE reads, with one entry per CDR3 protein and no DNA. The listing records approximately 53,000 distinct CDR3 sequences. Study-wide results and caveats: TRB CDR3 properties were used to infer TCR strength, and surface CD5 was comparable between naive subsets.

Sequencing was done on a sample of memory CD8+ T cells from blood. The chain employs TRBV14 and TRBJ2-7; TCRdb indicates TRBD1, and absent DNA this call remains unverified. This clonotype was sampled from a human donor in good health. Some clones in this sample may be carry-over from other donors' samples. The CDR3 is CASSRERGPSYEQYF.